This T cell receptor beta chain appears in the sequencing data of a study of graft-versus-host responses after intestinal transplantation. Background on the study: Induction with anti-thymocyte globulin, then tacrolimus and steroids for roughly 3 years, was given to all recipients. Study-level findings and limits: Declines in HvG clones occurring early post-transplant were associated with peak circulating GvH clone levels.

Details on this clone: What it binds is unknown.

Germline CDR1 reads SGHNT; CDR2 reads YYREEE (reference sequence). Trimming took 0 bases from V and 0 from J, leaving 16 bases between them. The CDR3 contains 18 residues. Some clones are missing from TCRdb's copy, which holds only in-frame ones; the method was immunoSEQ multiplex PCR. This table holds tens of thousands of clones, more than 80% found once. The rearrangement links TRBV5-4 to TRBJ1-3; D is uncertain. The receptor was derived from a human donor who was the organ donor for an intestinal transplant. The sequencing used unstimulated CD4+ T cells sorted from spleen or lymph node cells, collected before transplant. This CDR3 reads CASSLAMRQTFSGNTIYF. The CDR3 DNA sequence: TGTGCCAGCAGCTTGGCTATGCGGCAGACCTTCTCTGGAAACACCATATATTTT.